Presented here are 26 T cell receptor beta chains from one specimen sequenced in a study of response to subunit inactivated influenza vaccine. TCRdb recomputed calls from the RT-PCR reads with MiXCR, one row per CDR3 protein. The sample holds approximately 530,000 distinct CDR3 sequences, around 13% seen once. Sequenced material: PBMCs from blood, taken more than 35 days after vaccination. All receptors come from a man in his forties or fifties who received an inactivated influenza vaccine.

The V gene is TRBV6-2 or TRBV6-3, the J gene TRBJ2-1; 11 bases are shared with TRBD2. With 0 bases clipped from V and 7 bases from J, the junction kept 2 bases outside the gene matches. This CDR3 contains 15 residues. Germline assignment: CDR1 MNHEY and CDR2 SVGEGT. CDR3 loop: CASSYSASGGNEQFF. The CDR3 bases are TGTGCCAGCAGTTACTCGGCTAGCGGGGGGAATGAGCAGTTCTTC.

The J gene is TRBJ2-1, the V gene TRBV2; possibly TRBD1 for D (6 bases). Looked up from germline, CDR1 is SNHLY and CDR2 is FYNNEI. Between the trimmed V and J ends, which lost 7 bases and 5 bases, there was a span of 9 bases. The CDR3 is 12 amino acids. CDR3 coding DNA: TGTGCCAGCACTGGGGACAACAATGAGCAGTTCTTC. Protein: CASTGDNNEQFF.

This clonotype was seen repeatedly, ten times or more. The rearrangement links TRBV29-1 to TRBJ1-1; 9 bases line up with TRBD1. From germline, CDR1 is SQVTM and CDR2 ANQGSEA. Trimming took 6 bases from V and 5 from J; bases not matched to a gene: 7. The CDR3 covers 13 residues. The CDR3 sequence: CSVSGTGRTEAFF. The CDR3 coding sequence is TGCAGCGTGTCCGGGACAGGGAGGACTGAAGCTTTCTTT.

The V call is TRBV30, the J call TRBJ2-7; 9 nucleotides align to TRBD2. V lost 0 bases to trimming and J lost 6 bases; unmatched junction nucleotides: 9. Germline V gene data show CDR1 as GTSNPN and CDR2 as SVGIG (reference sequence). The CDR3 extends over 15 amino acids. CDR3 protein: CAWSVGGGAGSEQYF. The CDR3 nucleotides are TGTGCCTGGAGTGTAGGCGGGGGGGCCGGGAGCGAGCAGTACTTC.

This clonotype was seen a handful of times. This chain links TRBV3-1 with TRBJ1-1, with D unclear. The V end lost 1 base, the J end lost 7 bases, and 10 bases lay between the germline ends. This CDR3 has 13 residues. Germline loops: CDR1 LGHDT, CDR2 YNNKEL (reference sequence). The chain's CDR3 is CASSQVRGHEAFF. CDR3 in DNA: TGTGCCAGCAGCCAAGTCCGAGGCCATGAAGCTTTCTTT.

CDR3 in DNA: TGTGCCAGCAGCTTAAGGTCTGGCGGGGGGGCCCCGCCAACAGATACGCAGTATTTT. Encoded protein: CASSLRSGGGAPPTDTQYF. The rearrangement uses TRBV11-2 and TRBJ2-3; 9 positions match TRBD2. The ends lost 2 bases at V and 3 bases at J; junction bases unmatched: 15. This CDR3 region has 19 residues. Germline values: CDR1 SGHAT, CDR2 FQNNGV.

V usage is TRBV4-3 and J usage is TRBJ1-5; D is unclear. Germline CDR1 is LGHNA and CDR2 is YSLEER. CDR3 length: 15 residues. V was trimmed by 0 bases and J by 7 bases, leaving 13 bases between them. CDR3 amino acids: CASSQDLKMGQPQHF. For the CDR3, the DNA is TGCGCCAGCAGCCAAGATCTCAAAATGGGACAGCCCCAGCATTTT.

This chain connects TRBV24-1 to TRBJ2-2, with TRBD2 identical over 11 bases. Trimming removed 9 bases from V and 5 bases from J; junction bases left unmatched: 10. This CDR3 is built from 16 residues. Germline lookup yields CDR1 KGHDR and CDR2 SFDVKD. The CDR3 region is CATSSSLAGGTGELFF. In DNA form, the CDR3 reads TGTGCCACCTCATCCTCCTTAGCGGGAGGGACCGGGGAGCTGTTTTTT.

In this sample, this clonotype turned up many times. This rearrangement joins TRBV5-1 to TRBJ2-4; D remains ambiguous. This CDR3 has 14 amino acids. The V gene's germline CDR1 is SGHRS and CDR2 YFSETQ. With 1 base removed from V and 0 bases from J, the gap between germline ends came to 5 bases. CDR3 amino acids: CASSLSPAKNIQYF. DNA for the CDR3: TGCGCCAGCAGCTTGTCGCCAGCCAAAAACATTCAGTACTTC.

The CDR3 DNA reads TGTGCCACCAGCTTTGGAATTTCAACTAATGAAAAACTGTTTTTT. Translated, it gives CATSFGISTNEKLFF. This chain links TRBV15 with TRBJ1-4; the D is unclear. The CDR3 contains 15 residues. V was trimmed by 5 bases and J by 0 bases, leaving 10 bases between them. Germline CDR1 LNHNV, CDR2 YYDKDF (reference sequence).

The DNA of the CDR3 is TGCAGTGCTAGAGCAGTAGGACAGGGGGAGTTGGAGCAGTACTTC. Translating it yields CSARAVGQGELEQYF. This chain links TRBV20-1 with TRBJ2-7; TRBD1 aligns across 10 bases. Germline V gene lookup returns CDR1 DFQATT and CDR2 SNEGSKA (reference sequence). V lost 1 base and J lost 7; bases outside the gene matches: 10. The CDR3 is 15 residues long.

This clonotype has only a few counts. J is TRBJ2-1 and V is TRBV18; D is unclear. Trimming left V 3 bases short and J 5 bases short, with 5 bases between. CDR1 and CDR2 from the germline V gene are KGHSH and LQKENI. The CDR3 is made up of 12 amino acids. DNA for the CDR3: TGTGCCAGCTCACCGGGAAACAATGAGCAGTTCTTC. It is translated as CASSPGNNEQFF.

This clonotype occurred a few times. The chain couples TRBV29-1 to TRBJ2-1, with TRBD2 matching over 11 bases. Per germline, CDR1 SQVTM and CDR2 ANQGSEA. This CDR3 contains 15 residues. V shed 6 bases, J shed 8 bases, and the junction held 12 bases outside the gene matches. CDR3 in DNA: TGCAGCGTCGACCTTAGCGGGAGGGCCCGGGATGAGCAGTTCTTC. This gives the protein CSVDLSGRARDEQFF.

The DNA of the CDR3 is TGTGCCAGCAGTTCCTTTGGTTGGGGGGAGCAATACGAGCAGTACTTC. Residues: CASSSFGWGEQYEQYF. The V gene is TRBV6-2 or TRBV6-3, the J gene TRBJ2-7, with D possibly matching TRBD2 (6 bases). Germline V gene sequence: CDR1 MNHEY, CDR2 SVGEGT. V was pared by 4 bases and J by 4 bases, with 20 bases between. The CDR3 contains 16 residues.

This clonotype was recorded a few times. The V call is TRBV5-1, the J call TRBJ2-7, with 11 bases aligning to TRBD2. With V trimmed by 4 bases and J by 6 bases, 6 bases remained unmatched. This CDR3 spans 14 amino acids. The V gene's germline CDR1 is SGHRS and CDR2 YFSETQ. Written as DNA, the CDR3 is TGCGCCAGCAGCCACGGACTAGCGGGTACCGAGCAGTACTTC. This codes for CASSHGLAGTEQYF.

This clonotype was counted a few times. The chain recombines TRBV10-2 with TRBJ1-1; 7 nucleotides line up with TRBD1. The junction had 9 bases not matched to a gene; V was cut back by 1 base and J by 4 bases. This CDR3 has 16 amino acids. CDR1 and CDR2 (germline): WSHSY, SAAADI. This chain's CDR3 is CASSEFRTGFRTEAFF. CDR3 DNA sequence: TGCGCCAGCAGTGAGTTCCGGACAGGTTTTCGCACTGAAGCTTTCTTT.

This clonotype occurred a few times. The CDR3: CASSPGTAGYGYTF. The CDR3 DNA is TGCGCCAGCAGCCCCGGGACAGCGGGGTATGGCTACACCTTC. This chain connects TRBV5-1 to TRBJ1-2, with 7 nucleotides matching TRBD1. Germline-derived CDR1 and CDR2 are SGHRS and YFSETQ. This CDR3 spans 14 amino acids. V shed 4 bases, J shed 5 bases, and the junction held 8 bases outside the gene matches.

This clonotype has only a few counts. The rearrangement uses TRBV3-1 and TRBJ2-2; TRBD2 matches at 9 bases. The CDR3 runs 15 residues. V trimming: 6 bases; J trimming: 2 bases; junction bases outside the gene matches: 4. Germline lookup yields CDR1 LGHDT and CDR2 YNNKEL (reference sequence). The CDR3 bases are TGTGCCAGCAGGCTGACTAGCGGTAACACCGGGGAGCTGTTTTTT. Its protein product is CASRLTSGNTGELFF.

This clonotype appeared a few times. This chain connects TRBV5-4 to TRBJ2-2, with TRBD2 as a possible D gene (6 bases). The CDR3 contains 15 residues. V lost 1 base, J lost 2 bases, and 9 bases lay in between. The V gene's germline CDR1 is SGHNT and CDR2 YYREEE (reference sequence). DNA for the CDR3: TGTGCCAGCAGCTTGCGGGCGGGAAACACCGGGGAGCTGTTTTTT. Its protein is CASSLRAGNTGELFF. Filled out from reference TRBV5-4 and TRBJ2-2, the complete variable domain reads ETGVTQSPTHLIKTRGQQVTLRCSSQSGHNTVSWYQQALGQGPQFIFQYYREEENGRGNFPPRFSGLQFPNYSSELNVNALELDDSALYLCASSLRAGNTGELFFGEGSRLTVL.

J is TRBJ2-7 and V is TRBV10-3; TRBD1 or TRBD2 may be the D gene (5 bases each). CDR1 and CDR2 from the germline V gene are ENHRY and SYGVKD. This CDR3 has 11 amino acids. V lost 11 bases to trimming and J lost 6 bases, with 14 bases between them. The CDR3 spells CASGTGGEQYF. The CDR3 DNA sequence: TGTGCCTCAGGGACCGGTGGCGAGCAGTACTTC.

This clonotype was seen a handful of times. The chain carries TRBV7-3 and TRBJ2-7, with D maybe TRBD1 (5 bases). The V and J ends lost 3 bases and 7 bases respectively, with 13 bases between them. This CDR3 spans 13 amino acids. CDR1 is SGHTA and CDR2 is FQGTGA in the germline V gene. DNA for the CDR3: TGTGCCAGCAGCTTGTTTCCAGGGCTGGAGCAGTACTTC. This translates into CASSLFPGLEQYF.

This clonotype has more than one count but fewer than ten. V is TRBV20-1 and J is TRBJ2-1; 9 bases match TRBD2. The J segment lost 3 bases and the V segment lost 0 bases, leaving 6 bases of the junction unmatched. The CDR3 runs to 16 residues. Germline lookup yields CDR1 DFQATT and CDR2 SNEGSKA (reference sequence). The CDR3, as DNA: TGCAGTGCTAGAGATGTCGGTAGCGGGAGCTACAATGAGCAGTTCTTC. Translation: CSARDVGSGSYNEQFF.

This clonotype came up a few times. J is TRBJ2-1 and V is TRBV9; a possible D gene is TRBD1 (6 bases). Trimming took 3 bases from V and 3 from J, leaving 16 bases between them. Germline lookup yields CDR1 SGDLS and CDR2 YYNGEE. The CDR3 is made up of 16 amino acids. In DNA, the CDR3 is TGTGCCAGCAGCGGGTATGGGGGCCGGCACTACAATGAGCAGTTCTTC. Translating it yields CASSGYGGRHYNEQFF.

The CDR3 loop reads CASRETGQSYEQYF. The CDR3 DNA is TGTGCCAGCAGGGAAACTGGACAGAGCTACGAGCAGTACTTC. V gene TRBV2 combines with J gene TRBJ2-7; TRBD1 is a possible D gene (6 bases). The CDR3 totals 14 residues. Germline lookup yields CDR1 SNHLY and CDR2 FYNNEI. Deletions cut 6 bases from V and 3 bases from J, with 15 bases between.

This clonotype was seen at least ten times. The CDR3 reads CASSANTRIGNYEQFF. The CDR3 nucleotides read TGCGCCAGCAGCGCAAACACTAGAATCGGGAACTATGAGCAGTTCTTC. The gene calls are TRBV5-1 and TRBJ2-1; D is possibly TRBD2 (5 bases). Trimming pared 4 bases from V and 8 bases from J, leaving 22 bases between. CDR3 length: 16 residues. CDR1 and CDR2 (germline): SGHRS, YFSETQ. The full variable domain, its missing parts supplied by reference TRBV5-1 and TRBJ2-1, is KAGVTQTPRYLIKTRGQQVTLSCSPISGHRSVSWYQQTPGQGLQFLFEYFSETQRNKGNFPGRFSGRQFSNSRSEMNVSTLELGDSALYLCASSANTRIGNYEQFFGPGTRLTVL.

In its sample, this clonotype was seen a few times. The CDR3 DNA follows: TGTGCCATCAGGGGACAGGGGGGAGGTGAGCAGTTCTTC. This translates into CAIRGQGGGEQFF. The rearrangement joins TRBV10-3 to TRBJ2-1, with 11 bases aligning to TRBD1. The CDR3 runs 13 residues. Germline loops: CDR1 ENHRY, CDR2 SYGVKD. After removal of 6 bases from V and 9 bases from J, the junction contained 4 bases not matched to a gene.